This entry is about one TCR beta chain. The data originate from a study of T cell responses to AZD1222 COVID-19 vaccine. J lost 2 bases, V lost 6 bases, and 2 bases had no gene match. CDR1 is SNHLY and CDR2 is FYNNEI in the germline V gene. This CDR3 region has 13 residues. The data were produced by immunoSEQ multiplex PCR, yet TCRdb's version contains in-frame clones alone and is incomplete. The sample consists of over 90,000 clones, roughly nine tenths of them appearing once. This chain connects TRBV2 to TRBJ1-2; 8 bases map to TRBD1. Sequenced here: peripheral blood, sampled 28 days after the second AZD1222 dose. This TCR derives from an adult who received the AZD1222 COVID-19 vaccine. The CDR3 here is CASRGQENYGYTF. The CDR3 DNA sequence: TGTGCCAGCAGGGGACAGGAGAACTATGGCTACACCTTC.